The 10 T cell receptor beta chains listed next were all sequenced from one sample in a study of graft-versus-host responses after intestinal transplantation. Data came from immunoSEQ multiplex PCR; TCRdb stores just in-frame clones and leaves some out. The sample lists some 110,000 clones, roughly 93% occurring once. For these receptors, no antigen is known. This specimen consisted of unstimulated CD8+ T cells sorted from spleen or lymph node cells, obtained before transplant. The origin of the receptors is a human donor who was the organ donor for an intestinal transplant.

This clone was detected a few times. V is TRBV2 and J is TRBJ2-1; 12 bases fit TRBD2. The CDR3 consists of 18 residues. CDR1 and CDR2 from the germline V gene are SNHLY and FYNNEI. The V and J ends lost 3 bases and 1 base, in that order; junction bases with no gene match: 7. The CDR3 DNA follows: TGTGCCAGCAGTGACTCTCTAGCGGGAGGGAGGTCCTACAATGAGCAGTTCTTC. Its translation: CASSDSLAGGRSYNEQFF.

The chain combines TRBV19 with TRBJ2-7, with D possibly TRBD1 on 5 matching bases. There are 16 residues in the CDR3. The germline V and J ends were trimmed by 9 bases and 3 bases, with 24 bases remaining between them. CDR1 and CDR2 (germline): LNHDA, SQIVND (reference sequence). The CDR3 nucleotides read TGTGCCAGCCATGGACGGAAGACAGTTACGCGCTACGAGCAGTACTTC. Its translation: CASHGRKTVTRYEQYF.

The chain joins TRBV7-9 to TRBJ2-7; D might be TRBD2 (6 bases). Trimming left V 5 bases short and J 7 bases short, with 12 bases between. Germline V gene lookup returns CDR1 SEHNR and CDR2 FQNEAQ (reference sequence). The CDR3 runs 12 residues. This CDR3 reads CASSPTGGEQYF. DNA of the CDR3: TGTGCCAGCAGCCCCACTGGAGGGGAGCAGTACTTC.

This clone was detected once. This chain links TRBV29-1 with TRBJ2-3; no definite D call. Trimming shortened V by 5 bases and J by 2 bases, and 11 bases separated the two germline ends. There are 13 residues in the CDR3. CDR1 and CDR2 from the germline V gene are SQVTM and ANQGSEA. The CDR3, as DNA: TGCAGCGTTATGAAGATCGACACAGATACGCAGTATTTT. Amino acids: CSVMKIDTDTQYF.

A few counts support this clone. The gene calls are TRBV6-1 and TRBJ2-7, with no clear D. The germline V gene encodes CDR1 MNHNS and CDR2 SASEGT. The CDR3 extends over 14 amino acids. With 10 bases removed from V and 0 bases from J, the gap between germline ends came to 16 bases. The CDR3: CATNLLRSSYEQYF. Here the CDR3 DNA reads TGTGCCACCAACCTCCTTAGGAGCTCCTACGAGCAGTACTTC.

J is TRBJ2-7 and V is TRBV4-2; 11 nucleotides line up with TRBD2. V was pared by 1 base and J by 0 bases, with 2 bases of the junction left unmatched. Germline CDR1 LGHNA, CDR2 YNFKEQ. This CDR3 has 16 residues. CDR3 region: CASSQVTSGSSYEQYF. The CDR3 DNA is TGTGCCAGCAGCCAAGTAACTAGCGGGAGCTCCTACGAGCAGTACTTC.

This sequence joins TRBV4-1 and TRBJ2-7, with unresolved D. V was cut by 0 bases and J by 2 bases, with 14 bases left in between. The CDR3 loop spans 16 amino acids. Germline CDR1 MGHRA, CDR2 YSYEKL. CDR3: CASSQDMAGATYEQYF. The CDR3 bases are TGCGCCAGCAGCCAAGATATGGCAGGCGCAACCTACGAGCAGTACTTC.

The V and J genes are TRBV15 and TRBJ2-3, with D unclear. V shed 0 bases and J shed 2 bases, with 9 bases lying between them. Germline CDR1 and CDR2: LNHNV and YYDKDF (reference sequence). The CDR3 is made up of 15 amino acids. CDR3 bases: TGTGCCACCAGCAGAGATCCGCGGACCACAGATACGCAGTATTTT. Its translation is CATSRDPRTTDTQYF.

The V and J genes are TRBV5-5 and TRBJ2-7; 8 nucleotides match TRBD2. Germline assignment: CDR1 SGHKS and CDR2 YYEKEE (reference sequence). Trimming at V came to 1 base and at J to 4 bases, leaving 4 bases not matched to a gene. The CDR3 is 14 residues long. CDR3 DNA sequence: TGTGCCAGCAGCTTGTGGACTAGCAGGTACGAGCAGTACTTC. Its protein product is CASSLWTSRYEQYF.

This clone has only a few counts. This rearrangement joins TRBV5-8 to TRBJ1-2; 9 bases align to TRBD1. The CDR3 covers 17 residues. Germline V gene sequence: CDR1 SGHTS, CDR2 YDEGEE. V shed 1 base, J shed 4 bases, and the junction held 11 bases outside the gene matches. As DNA, the CDR3 is TGTGCCAGCAGCTTGACCTGGGGGGGGGACAGGGCCTATGGCTACACCTTC. Protein sequence: CASSLTWGGDRAYGYTF. The full variable domain, with the rest looked up from reference TRBV5-8 and TRBJ1-2, is EAGVTQSPTHLIKTRGQQATLRCSPISGHTSVYWYQQALGLGLQFLLWYDEGEERNRGNFPPRFSGRQFPNYSSELNVNALELEDSALYLCASSLTWGGDRAYGYTFGSGTRLTVV.